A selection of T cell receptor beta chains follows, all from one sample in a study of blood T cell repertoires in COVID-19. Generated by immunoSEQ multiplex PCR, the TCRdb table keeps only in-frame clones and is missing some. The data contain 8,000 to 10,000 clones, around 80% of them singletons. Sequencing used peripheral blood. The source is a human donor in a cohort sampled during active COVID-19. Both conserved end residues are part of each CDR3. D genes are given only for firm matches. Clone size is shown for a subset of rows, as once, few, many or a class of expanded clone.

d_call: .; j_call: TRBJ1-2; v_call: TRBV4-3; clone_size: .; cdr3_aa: CASSKSGYDGYTF
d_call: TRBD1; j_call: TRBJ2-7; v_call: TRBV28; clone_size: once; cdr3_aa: CASRPGQGFGEQYF
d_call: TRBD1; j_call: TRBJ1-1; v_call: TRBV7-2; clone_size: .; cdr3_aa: CASSTGQGRDTEAFF
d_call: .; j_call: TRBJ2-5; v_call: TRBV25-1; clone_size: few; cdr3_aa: CASSASPKGETQYF
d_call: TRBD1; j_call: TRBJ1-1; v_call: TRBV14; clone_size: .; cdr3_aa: CASSPLKYRTGGGRGEAFF
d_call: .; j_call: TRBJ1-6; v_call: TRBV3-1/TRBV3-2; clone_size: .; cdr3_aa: CASSQGGHNNSPLHF
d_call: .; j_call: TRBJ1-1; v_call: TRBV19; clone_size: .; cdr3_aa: CASSIGRLNTEAFF
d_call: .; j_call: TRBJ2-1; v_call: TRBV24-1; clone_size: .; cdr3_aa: CATSESRGTRYNEQFF
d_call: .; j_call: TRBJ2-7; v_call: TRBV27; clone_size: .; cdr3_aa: CASSPYTGTSEQYF
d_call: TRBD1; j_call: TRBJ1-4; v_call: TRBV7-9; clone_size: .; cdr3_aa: CASSSTGGGGNEKLFF
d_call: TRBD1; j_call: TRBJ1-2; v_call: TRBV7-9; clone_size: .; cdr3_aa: CASSLAVGTGDYGYTF
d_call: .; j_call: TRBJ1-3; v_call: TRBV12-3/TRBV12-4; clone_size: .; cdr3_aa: CASRPSSGNTIYF
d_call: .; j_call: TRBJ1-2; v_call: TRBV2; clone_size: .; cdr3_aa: CASSAKGAIYGYTF
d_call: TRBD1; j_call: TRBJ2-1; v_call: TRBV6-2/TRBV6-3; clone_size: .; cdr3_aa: CASSYTGGASSEQFF
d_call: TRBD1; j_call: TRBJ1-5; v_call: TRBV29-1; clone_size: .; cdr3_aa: CSVQAPGQGINQPQHF
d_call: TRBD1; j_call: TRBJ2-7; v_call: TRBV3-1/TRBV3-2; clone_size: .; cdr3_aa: CASSQGTGPGEQYF